This entry concerns a single TCR beta chain. These data originate in a study of blood T cell repertoires in COVID-19. Overall study context: Whether acute or convalescent, the COVID-19 samples came from the United States, Italy and Spain. The analysed material was cDNA or gDNA that came from T cells, B-cell-depleted T cells, or PBMCs.

As handled by the study authors: It was from reference gene primer amplification that nucleated cell counts were estimated. The method was immunoSEQ multiplex PCR; TCRdb's version includes in-frame clones alone and lacks a portion of them. The V and J calls and clone size were taken over from that table, and D and trimming were inferred from the DNA. Seen here are about 93,000 clones, roughly 90% observed once, and the top ten hold under 20%. Germline V gene data show CDR1 as SGHRS and CDR2 as YFSETQ. This CDR3 has 14 amino acids. V was clipped by 4 bases and J by 4 bases, with 14 bases between them.

This chain links TRBV5-1 with TRBJ1-1, with D possibly matching TRBD1 (5 bases). This clonotype was sampled from a woman of 80 years or more with acute or convalescent COVID-19. Input material: peripheral blood. CDR3: CASSPPAGGTEAFF. In DNA form, the CDR3 reads TGCGCCAGCAGCCCACCCGCGGGGGGCACTGAAGCTTTCTTT.